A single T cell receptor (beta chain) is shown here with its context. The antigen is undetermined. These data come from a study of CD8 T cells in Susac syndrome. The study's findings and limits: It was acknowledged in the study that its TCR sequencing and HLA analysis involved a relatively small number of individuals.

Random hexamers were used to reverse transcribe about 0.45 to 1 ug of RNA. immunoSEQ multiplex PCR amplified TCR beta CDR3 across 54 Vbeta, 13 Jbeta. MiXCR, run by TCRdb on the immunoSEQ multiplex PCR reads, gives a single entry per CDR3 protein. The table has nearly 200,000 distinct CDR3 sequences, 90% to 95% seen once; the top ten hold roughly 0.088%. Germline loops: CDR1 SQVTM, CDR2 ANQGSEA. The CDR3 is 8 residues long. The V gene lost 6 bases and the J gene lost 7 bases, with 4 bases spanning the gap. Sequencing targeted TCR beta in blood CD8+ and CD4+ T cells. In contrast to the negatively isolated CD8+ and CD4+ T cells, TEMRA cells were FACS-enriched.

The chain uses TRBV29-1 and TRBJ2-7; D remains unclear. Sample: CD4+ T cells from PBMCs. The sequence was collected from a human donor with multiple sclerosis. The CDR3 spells CSVREQYF. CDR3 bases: TGCAGCGTGCGGGAGCAGTACTTC.